This passage covers 32 T cell receptor beta chains from one sample sequenced in a study of T cell responses to AZD1222 COVID-19 vaccine. Generated by immunoSEQ multiplex PCR, the TCRdb table keeps only in-frame clones and is missing some. The sample yields approximately 160,000 clones, roughly 94% seen once. Sequenced here: peripheral blood, sampled 28 days after the second AZD1222 dose. The receptor source for this set is an adult who received the AZD1222 COVID-19 vaccine.

The CDR3 is CASSLGGYQPQHF. Here the CDR3 DNA reads TGTGCCAGCAGCTTGGGGGGGTATCAGCCCCAGCATTTT. This chain connects TRBV7-9 to TRBJ1-5, with a weak D call TRBD1 (5 bases). The CDR3 has 13 residues. CDR1 and CDR2 from the germline V gene are SEHNR and FQNEAQ (reference sequence). V lost 3 bases and J 5 bases, leaving 8 bases between the germline ends. Looking up the rest from reference TRBV7-9 and TRBJ1-5 gives the full variable domain: DTGVSQNPRHKITKRGQNVTFRCDPISEHNRLYWYRQTLGQGPEFLTYFQNEAQLEKSRLLSDRFSAERPKGSFSTLEIQRTEQGDSAMYLCASSLGGYQPQHFGDGTRLSIL.

This rearrangement joins TRBV20-1 to TRBJ2-1; D not certain. Germline V CDR1 and CDR2: DFQATT, SNEGSKA (reference sequence). This CDR3 region has 11 residues. V was trimmed by 6 bases and J by 6 bases, leaving 9 bases between them. The CDR3 nucleotides are TGCAGTGCGCACTCGCGCAATGAGCAGTTCTTC. This sequence encodes CSAHSRNEQFF.

V and J are TRBV2 and TRBJ2-2; no clear D gene. Trimming removed 5 bases from V and 7 bases from J, with 14 bases in between. The CDR3 is 14 amino acids. The germline V gene encodes CDR1 SNHLY and CDR2 FYNNEI. Here the CDR3 DNA reads TGTGCCAGCAGTTGGGGTCATGGTAGCGGGGAGCTGTTTTTT. It specifies CASSWGHGSGELFF.

The rearrangement joins TRBV4-1 to TRBJ1-2; D might be TRBD1 (6 bases). Germline V gene lookup returns CDR1 MGHRA and CDR2 YSYEKL. Trimming cost V 6 bases and J 0 bases, with 14 bases left between them. The CDR3 is 15 residues long. The CDR3 reads CASRARQDPNYGYTF. CDR3 nucleotide sequence: TGCGCCAGCAGAGCCCGACAGGATCCTAACTATGGCTACACCTTC.

This clone was recorded a few times. The V gene is TRBV6-1, the J gene TRBJ1-1; unclear D gene. Trimming removed 0 bases from V and 3 bases from J, with 8 bases in between. Germline CDR1 reads MNHNS; CDR2 reads SASEGT. The CDR3 loop spans 14 amino acids. Written as DNA, the CDR3 is TGTGCCAGCAGTGAAGCCCTAAGTGACACTGAAGCTTTCTTT. It encodes CASSEALSDTEAFF.

This chain joins TRBV5-1 and TRBJ1-1; 10 bases map to TRBD1. The germline CDR1 and CDR2 sequences are SGHRS and YFSETQ. V shed 0 bases and J 10 bases; nucleotides not matched to a gene: 6. This CDR3 has 14 amino acids. This chain's CDR3 is CASSLGTGGWLAFF. The CDR3 coding sequence is TGCGCCAGCAGCTTGGGGACAGGGGGTTGGTTAGCTTTCTTT.

This sequence joins TRBV27 and TRBJ2-1; 7 bases map to TRBD1. The J segment lost 8 bases and the V segment lost 5 bases, leaving 3 bases of the junction unmatched. CDR1 is MNHEY, CDR2 SMNVEV, per germline (reference sequence). This CDR3 spans 12 amino acids. The DNA of the CDR3 is TGTGCCAGCAGTGTCACAGGGGATGAGCAGTTCTTC. Translated: CASSVTGDEQFF.

The V gene is TRBV5-1, the J gene TRBJ2-5, with D tentatively TRBD1 (6 bases). The CDR3 totals 13 residues. Germline values: CDR1 SGHRS, CDR2 YFSETQ. V was trimmed by 6 bases and J by 2 bases, leaving 11 bases between them. As DNA, the CDR3 is TGCGCCAGCACAACTGACAGGCAAGAGACCCAGTACTTC. Amino acid sequence: CASTTDRQETQYF.

The J gene is TRBJ2-5, the V gene TRBV2; D is uncertain. Trimming left V 7 bases short and J 5 bases short, with 20 bases between. This CDR3 is 15 amino acids long. Germline V gene data show CDR1 as SNHLY and CDR2 as FYNNEI. The CDR3 here is CASTADFGSIETQYF. The CDR3 DNA follows: TGTGCCAGCACTGCAGACTTCGGGTCGATTGAGACCCAGTACTTC.

The chain employs TRBV28 and TRBJ1-5, with D tentatively TRBD1 (6 bases). Germline V gene lookup returns CDR1 MDHEN and CDR2 SYDVKM. This CDR3 contains 14 residues. V lost 6 bases and J 4 bases, leaving 13 bases between the germline ends. CDR3 coding DNA: TGTGCCAGCAGACCTGGACAGAGAAATCAGCCCCAGCATTTT. It is translated as CASRPGQRNQPQHF.

This chain joins TRBV6-2 or TRBV6-3 and TRBJ1-1, with D unresolved. This CDR3 has 13 amino acids. V was trimmed by 5 bases and J by 2 bases, leaving 9 bases between them. Germline CDR1 reads MNHEY; CDR2 reads SVGEGT. CDR3 in DNA: TGTGCCAGCAGTGAGGGCCCTAACACTGAAGCTTTCTTT. Translated: CASSEGPNTEAFF.

The chain recombines TRBV10-1 with TRBJ1-5, with D perhaps matching TRBD1 (6 bases). V lost 8 bases and J 0 bases, leaving 17 bases between the germline ends. The length of the CDR3 is 16 residues. The germline V gene encodes CDR1 WNHNN and CDR2 SYGVQD (reference sequence). CDR3 in DNA: TGCGCCAGCGGTTTACGGGACAAATATAGCAATCAGCCCCAGCATTTT. It translates to CASGLRDKYSNQPQHF.

This clone was detected only a few times. The chain employs TRBV6-2 or TRBV6-3 and TRBJ1-6; 9 bases fit TRBD1. V shed 3 bases, J shed 10 bases, and the junction held 13 bases outside the gene matches. The germline CDR1 and CDR2 sequences are MNHEY and SVGEGT. This CDR3 region has 17 residues. The CDR3 here is CASSYNRGRISSSPLHF. The CDR3 region has the DNA TGTGCCAGCAGTTATAACAGGGGGCGCATCTCCTCCTCACCCCTCCACTTT.

V gene TRBV18 combines with J gene TRBJ1-1; 9 bases agree with TRBD1. The CDR3 length is 15 residues. Germline CDR1 is KGHSH and CDR2 is LQKENI. With V trimmed by 5 bases and J by 1 base, 5 bases remained unmatched. As DNA, the CDR3 is TGTGCCAGCTCATCCCCGGGACAGGGGAACACTGAAGCTTTCTTT. Its protein is CASSSPGQGNTEAFF.

The V gene is TRBV29-1, the J gene TRBJ1-2; D is unresolved. Germline V gene data show CDR1 as SQVTM and CDR2 as ANQGSEA. V lost 6 bases, J lost 3 bases, and 17 bases lay in between. The CDR3 has 14 amino acids. The CDR3: CSVAGRSGHYGYTF. The CDR3 nucleotides read TGCAGCGTCGCGGGCCGGTCAGGTCACTATGGCTACACCTTC.

There are a few counts of this clone. The gene calls are TRBV5-8 and TRBJ1-1; D not certain. Germline V gene sequence: CDR1 SGHTS, CDR2 YDEGEE. Trimming stripped 1 base from V and 6 bases from J, with 7 bases between. This CDR3 has 12 amino acids. The CDR3 protein is CASSLSWAEAFF. The CDR3 region has the DNA TGTGCCAGCAGCTTGAGCTGGGCTGAAGCTTTCTTT.

In this sample, this clone turned up once. This chain connects TRBV12-3 or TRBV12-4 to TRBJ2-7; TRBD1 matches at 7 bases. The length of the CDR3 is 12 residues. J gave up 4 bases and V 6 bases, and 3 bases lay outside the gene matches. The CDR3 DNA reads TGTGCCAGCAGCCAACAGGGGTACGAGCAGTACTTC. It is translated as CASSQQGYEQYF.

This clone turned up a few times. V is TRBV7-8 and J is TRBJ2-7; D is unclear. Germline V gives CDR1 SGHVS, CDR2 FQNEAQ. The V end lost 1 base, the J end lost 3 bases, and 7 bases lay between the germline ends. The CDR3 is made up of 13 amino acids. DNA for the CDR3: TGTGCCAGCAGCTTAGACACCCTCTACGAGCAGTACTTC. Translating it yields CASSLDTLYEQYF. The complete variable domain, with remaining parts taken from reference TRBV7-8 and TRBJ2-7, reads GAGVSQSPRYKVAKRGQDVALRCDPISGHVSLFWYQQALGQGPEFLTYFQNEAQLDKSGLPSDRFFAERPEGSVSTLKIQRTQQEDSAVYLCASSLDTLYEQYFGPGTRLTVT.

The chain links TRBV2 to TRBJ1-5, with 10 bases matching TRBD1. Germline loops: CDR1 SNHLY, CDR2 FYNNEI. J gave up 6 bases and V 7 bases, and 6 bases lay outside the gene matches. The CDR3 spans 14 residues. CDR3 sequence: CASTKTGGGQPQHF. In DNA, the CDR3 is TGTGCCAGCACAAAGACAGGGGGCGGTCAGCCCCAGCATTTT.

The chain couples TRBV19 to TRBJ1-1; D not certain. Between the trimmed V and J ends, which lost 6 bases and 0 bases, there was a span of 8 bases. The V gene's germline CDR1 is LNHDA and CDR2 SQIVND (reference sequence). The CDR3 has 13 residues. In DNA form, the CDR3 reads TGTGCCAGTAGCAGGCTCATGAACACTGAAGCTTTCTTT. Translating it yields CASSRLMNTEAFF.

The chain employs TRBV24-1 and TRBJ2-7; 7 bases are a match to TRBD1. The CDR3 extends over 17 amino acids. V was pared by 7 bases and J by 1 base, with 15 bases of the junction left unmatched. Germline-derived CDR1 and CDR2 are KGHDR and SFDVKD. CDR3 sequence: CATRYITGAEGSYEQYF. CDR3 bases: TGTGCCACCAGGTATATAACAGGGGCTGAGGGATCCTACGAGCAGTACTTC.

The chain recombines TRBV6-5 with TRBJ1-1, with unresolved D. V lost 6 bases and J 3 bases, leaving 11 bases between the germline ends. The CDR3 extends over 13 amino acids. Germline values: CDR1 MNHEY, CDR2 SVGAGI. As DNA, the CDR3 is TGTGCCAGCAGCTCCGGTTGGGACACTGAAGCTTTCTTT. Translation gives CASSSGWDTEAFF.

The chain is built from TRBV18 and TRBJ1-6; D possibly corresponds to TRBD1 (6 bases). CDR3 size: 14 residues. Trimming shortened V by 6 bases and J by 8 bases, and 14 bases separated the two germline ends. Per the germline V gene, CDR1 is KGHSH and CDR2 is LQKENI. CDR3 in DNA: TGTGCCAGCTCGCCTACAGGGTGGGATTCACCCCTCCACTTT. Encoded protein: CASSPTGWDSPLHF.

The CDR3, as DNA: TGTGCCAGCAGTGTTCCAGACTATGGCTACACCTTC. Translated: CASSVPDYGYTF. The chain links TRBV2 to TRBJ1-2; D gene ambiguous. Germline CDR1 is SNHLY and CDR2 is FYNNEI. Trimming removed 4 bases from V and 3 bases from J, with 6 bases in between. CDR3 length: 12 residues.

This clone occurred a few times. The chain is built from TRBV7-2 and TRBJ2-2, with D uncertain. The CDR3 length is 14 residues. The germline gives CDR1 SGHTA, CDR2 FQGNSA. The V and J ends lost 5 bases and 2 bases respectively, with 9 bases between them. Here the CDR3 DNA reads TGTGCCAGCAGCGCCCTACTCAACACCGGGGAGCTGTTTTTT. Translating it yields CASSALLNTGELFF.

This clone was seen once. CDR3: CASREHGETEAFF. CDR3 nucleotide sequence: TGTGCCAGCCGAGAGCATGGGGAGACTGAAGCTTTCTTT. The chain uses TRBV6-5 and TRBJ1-1; D is unclear. The germline V and J ends were trimmed by 8 bases and 5 bases, with 15 bases remaining between them. Germline-derived CDR1 and CDR2 are MNHEY and SVGAGI. CDR3 length equals 13 residues.

DNA for the CDR3: TGTGCCAGCAGTTTAAAGCCTTCCTACGAGCAGTACTTC. Protein: CASSLKPSYEQYF. The V gene is TRBV27, the J gene TRBJ2-7; D is ambiguous. The CDR3 covers 13 residues. Germline-derived CDR1 and CDR2 are MNHEY and SMNVEV (reference sequence). The germline V and J ends were trimmed by 2 bases and 1 base, with 6 bases remaining between them.

V is TRBV3-1 (or the pseudogene TRBV3-2) and J is TRBJ2-5, with 9 bases that match TRBD1. J lost 4 bases, V lost 3 bases, and 0 bases had no gene match. CDR1 and CDR2 from the germline V gene are LGHDT and YNNKEL (reference sequence). The CDR3 runs 13 residues. As DNA, the CDR3 is TGTGCCAGCAGCCAGACAGGGGGAGAGACCCAGTACTTC. This gives the protein CASSQTGGETQYF.

V gene TRBV7-2 combines with J gene TRBJ1-1; the match to TRBD1 covers 7 bases. Germline V CDR1 and CDR2: SGHTA, FQGNSA. The CDR3 is made up of 14 amino acids. With V trimmed by 5 bases and J by 6 bases, 9 bases remained unmatched. CDR3 DNA sequence: TGTGCCAGCAGCCCGGACAGGCGGTCCCCTGAAGCTTTCTTT. It codes for CASSPDRRSPEAFF.

The chain uses TRBV7-3 and TRBJ2-7; TRBD1 matches at 9 bases. Germline lookup yields CDR1 SGHTA and CDR2 FQGTGA. Unmatched junction bases numbered 4, after V lost 4 bases and J lost 3 bases. The CDR3 covers 14 residues. CDR3 loop: CASSSGQGDYEQYF. DNA for the CDR3: TGTGCCAGCAGCTCGGGACAGGGTGACTACGAGCAGTACTTC.

The chain uses TRBV5-6 and TRBJ1-1; 8 positions agree with TRBD1. The CDR3 consists of 18 residues. Per germline, CDR1 SGHDT and CDR2 YYEEEE. Trimming cost V 2 bases and J 0 bases; bases outside gene matches: 12. In DNA, the CDR3 is TGTGCCAGCAGCTTTCTGACAGGGGCCCCTTCAATGAACACTGAAGCTTTCTTT. Protein product: CASSFLTGAPSMNTEAFF.

The gene calls are TRBV30 and TRBJ2-5, with 8 bases matching TRBD2. V gave up 1 base and J gave up 5 bases; unmatched junction bases: 3. CDR3 length: 13 amino acids. Germline CDR1 GTSNPN, CDR2 SVGIG (reference sequence). The CDR3 DNA reads TGTGCCTGGAGTGGTTTAGCGGGGGAGACCCAGTACTTC. As protein: CAWSGLAGETQYF.